The rows below give T cell receptor beta chains drawn from one sample of a study of blood T cell repertoires in COVID-19. Sequencing was performed with immunoSEQ multiplex PCR; in TCRdb, only in-frame clones are kept and a portion is missing. The repertoire consists of 150,000 or so clones, with around 74% occurring once and the leading ten covering 8.1%. The sequenced sample was peripheral blood. The receptor source for this set is an older woman with COVID-19, enrolled during active disease. The CDR3 runs from the conserved cysteine through the conserved F or W. The order of the fields is V gene, CDR3 protein.

v_gene: TRBV28; CDR3aa: CASRYLRGSPTDTQYF
v_gene: TRBV15; CDR3aa: CATSRDPLAGGTGELFF
v_gene: TRBV1; CDR3aa: CTSSPRSGAYTEAFF
v_gene: TRBV5-5; CDR3aa: CASSLGQGGLNSPLHF
v_gene: TRBV4-1; CDR3aa: CASSPILKNPEKLFF
v_gene: TRBV14; CDR3aa: CASSQLSGRVDEQFF
v_gene: TRBV28; CDR3aa: CASSFGTGVSNQPQHF
v_gene: TRBV11-1; CDR3aa: CASSLHSSAGELFF
v_gene: TRBV5-4; CDR3aa: CASSFGGAAIQETQYF
v_gene: TRBV28; CDR3aa: CASSLSGRANTEAFF
v_gene: TRBV19; CDR3aa: CASSPDREETQYF